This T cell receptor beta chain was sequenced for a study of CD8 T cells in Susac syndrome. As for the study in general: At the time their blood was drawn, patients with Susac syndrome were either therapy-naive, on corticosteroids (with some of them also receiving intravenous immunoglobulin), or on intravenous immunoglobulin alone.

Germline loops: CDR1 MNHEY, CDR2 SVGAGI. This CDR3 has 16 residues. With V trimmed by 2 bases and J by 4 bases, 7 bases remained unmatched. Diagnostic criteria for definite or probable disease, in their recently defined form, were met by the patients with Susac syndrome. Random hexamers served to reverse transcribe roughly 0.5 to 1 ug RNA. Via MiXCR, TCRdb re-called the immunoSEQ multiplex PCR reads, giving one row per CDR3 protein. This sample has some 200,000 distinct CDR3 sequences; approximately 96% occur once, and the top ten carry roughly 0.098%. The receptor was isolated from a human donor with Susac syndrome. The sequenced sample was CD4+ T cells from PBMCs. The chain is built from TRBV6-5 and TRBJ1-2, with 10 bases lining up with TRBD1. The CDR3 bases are TGTGCCAGCAGTTACGTGGGGACAGGGGAAACCTATGGCTACACCTTC. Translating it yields CASSYVGTGETYGYTF.